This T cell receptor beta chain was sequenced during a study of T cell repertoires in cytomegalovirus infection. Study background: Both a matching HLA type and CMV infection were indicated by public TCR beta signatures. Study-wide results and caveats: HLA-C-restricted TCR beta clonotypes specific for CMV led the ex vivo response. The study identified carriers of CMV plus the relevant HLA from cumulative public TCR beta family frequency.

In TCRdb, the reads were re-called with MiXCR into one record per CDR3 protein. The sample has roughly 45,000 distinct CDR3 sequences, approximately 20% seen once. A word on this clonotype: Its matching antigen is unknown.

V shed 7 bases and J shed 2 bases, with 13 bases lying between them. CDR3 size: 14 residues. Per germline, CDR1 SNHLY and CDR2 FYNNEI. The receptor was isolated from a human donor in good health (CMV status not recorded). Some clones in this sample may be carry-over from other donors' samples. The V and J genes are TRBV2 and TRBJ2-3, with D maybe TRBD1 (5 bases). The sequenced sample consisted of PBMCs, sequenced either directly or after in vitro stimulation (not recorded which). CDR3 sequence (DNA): TGTGCCAGCATCGGCAGGGCTGACACAGATACGCAGTATTTT. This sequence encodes CASIGRADTDTQYF.